The sequence of this T cell receptor (beta chain) was determined in a study of blood T cells in healthy people across ages. Study-wide results and caveats: In older individuals, TCR beta diversity per million T cells was lower, falling roughly linearly with age.

Notes on this clonotype: What it recognizes is unknown.

Unmatched junction bases numbered 5, after V lost 6 bases and J lost 3 bases. Germline CDR1 and CDR2: ENHRY and SYGVKD. The CDR3 has 13 residues. The use of a sample-barcoded 5' primer and a J-beta primer mix characterized a second PCR of roughly 7 to 11 cycles. TCRdb analysed the 5' RACE reads with MiXCR anew, one entry per CDR3 protein. The sample yields 850,000 to 1,000,000 distinct CDR3 sequences, about 48% seen once. The genes are TRBV10-3 and TRBJ2-7; the match to TRBD1 covers 7 bases. Sample: blood. The sequence was collected from a man younger than 40 in good health. CDR3 sequence (DNA): TGTGCCATCAGGGACGGGGACAGCTACGAGCAGTACTTC. Protein: CAIRDGDSYEQYF.